The rows below give T cell receptor beta chains drawn from one sample of a study of blood T cell repertoires in COVID-19. Clones were read by immunoSEQ multiplex PCR, and TCRdb kept only the in-frame ones, dropping some. The sample carries around 180,000 clones, approximately 83% recorded once. The sequenced material came from peripheral blood. The receptor set was obtained from a human donor with active or convalescent COVID-19. The donor label of this sample is uncertain. CDR3s include the opening cysteine and the closing phenylalanine or tryptophan. The order of the fields is clone size, V gene, CDR3 length, D gene, J gene, CDR3 protein, CDR3 DNA. A D gene is named only where the DNA matches it firmly. Only some rows state a clone size, as once, few, many or a class for expanded clones.

>.|TRBV7-2|15|.|TRBJ1-1
CASSLSTGVNTEAFF
TGTGCCAGCAGCTTATCGACAGGAGTGAACACTGAAGCTTTCTTT
>.|TRBV4-1|14|.|TRBJ2-1
CASREGEGSSEQFF
TGCGCCAGCAGGGAGGGCGAGGGATCCAGTGAGCAGTTCTTC
>.|TRBV30|13|.|TRBJ1-6
CAWSRTLGGPLHF
TGTGCCTGGAGCCGTACACTCGGGGGACCCCTCCACTTT
>.|TRBV28|14|TRBD1|TRBJ2-7
CASSFVGQDFRHYF
TGTGCCAGCAGTTTCGTTGGACAGGACTTTCGGCACTACTTC
>.|TRBV6-2/TRBV6-3|16|.|TRBJ2-7
CASSYSVPGLPYEQYF
TGTGCCAGCAGTTACTCGGTCCCGGGGTTGCCCTACGAGCAGTACTTC
>few|TRBV5-1|13|.|TRBJ2-7
CASRHGQNNEQYF
TGCGCCAGCAGACATGGACAGAACAACGAGCAGTACTTC
>once|TRBV12-3/TRBV12-4|11|.|TRBJ2-7
CASSWSGEQYF
TGTGCCAGCAGTTGGTCGGGAGAGCAGTACTTC
>.|TRBV5-6|12|.|TRBJ1-2
CASSLWGDGYTF
TGTGCCAGCAGCTTGTGGGGCGATGGCTACACCTTC
>.|TRBV7-2|14|.|TRBJ2-7
CASSAVRLGNEQYF
TGTGCCAGCAGCGCCGTCCGTCTCGGGAACGAGCAGTACTTC
>.|TRBV4-1|15|.|TRBJ1-2
CASSQVPRGLWGYTF
TGCGCCAGCAGCCAAGTTCCCAGGGGTTTATGGGGCTACACCTTC
>.|TRBV19|17|TRBD2|TRBJ2-4
CASSIATSGGTKNIQYF
TGTGCCAGTAGTATAGCCACTAGCGGGGGAACCAAAAACATTCAGTACTTC
>.|TRBV7-2|15|TRBD2|TRBJ2-5
CASSLYSGGEETQYF
TGTGCCAGCAGCTTATATAGCGGGGGGGAAGAGACCCAGTACTTC
>.|TRBV5-1|15|TRBD1|TRBJ2-2
CASTQGAQNTGELFF
TGCGCCAGCACTCAGGGGGCTCAGAACACCGGGGAGCTGTTTTTT
>once|TRBV19|20|TRBD2|TRBJ2-3
CASSIPRLTVAGVRTDTQYF
TGTGCCAGTAGTATTCCACGACTTACCGTAGCGGGAGTAAGGACAGATACGCAGTATTTT
>.|TRBV27|15|.|TRBJ1-2
CASGPNLVREVGYTF
TGTGCCAGCGGTCCTAACCTTGTCAGGGAGGTTGGCTACACCTTC
>.|TRBV4-1|16|.|TRBJ2-3
CASSQVNLVATDTQYF
TGCGCCAGCAGCCAAGTGAATCTGGTGGCCACAGATACGCAGTATTTT